Listed here are 18 T cell receptor beta chains from one sample, sequenced in a study of blood T cell repertoires in COVID-19. Assay used: immunoSEQ multiplex PCR; TCRdb lists only in-frame clones, some missing. The sample comprises about 260,000 clones, about 88% of which are singletons, and over 4% rests with the top ten. The sample taken for sequencing was peripheral blood. The receptors derive from a man in his 60s who had recovered from COVID-19.

This clone was recorded once. The rearrangement links TRBV29-1 to TRBJ1-3; D is unresolved. The CDR3 runs 13 residues. Trimming pared 5 bases from V and 0 bases from J, leaving 8 bases between. The V gene's germline CDR1 is SQVTM and CDR2 ANQGSEA. The CDR3 sequence is CSVSVSSGNTIYF. In nucleotides, the CDR3 is TGCAGCGTTTCCGTTAGCTCTGGAAACACCATATATTTT.

The V call is TRBV5-4, the J call TRBJ2-7; 10 bases agree with TRBD1. V lost 6 bases, J lost 6 bases, and 9 bases stayed unmatched. Germline loops: CDR1 SGHNT, CDR2 YYREEE (reference sequence). The CDR3 is made up of 14 amino acids. The CDR3 here is CASTPGQGRIEQYF. CDR3 bases: TGTGCCAGCACCCCGGGACAGGGGCGGATCGAGCAGTACTTC. The full variable domain, completed using reference TRBV5-4 and TRBJ2-7, is ETGVTQSPTHLIKTRGQQVTLRCSSQSGHNTVSWYQQALGQGPQFIFQYYREEENGRGNFPPRFSGLQFPNYSSELNVNALELDDSALYLCASTPGQGRIEQYFGPGTRLTVT.

The chain employs TRBV5-1 and TRBJ2-7; D may be TRBD2 (6 bases). Germline CDR1 reads SGHRS; CDR2 reads YFSETQ. V shed 0 bases and J shed 4 bases, with 8 bases lying between them. The CDR3 totals 13 residues. CDR3 sequence reads: CASSLGDFYEQYF. The CDR3 region has the DNA TGCGCCAGCAGCTTGGGGGACTTTTACGAGCAGTACTTC.

This chain connects TRBV10-1 to TRBJ1-2, with D maybe TRBD1 (6 bases). The V end lost 5 bases, the J end lost 7 bases, and 8 bases lay between the germline ends. The CDR3 is 11 amino acids. Germline CDR1 and CDR2: WNHNN and SYGVQD (reference sequence). In DNA form, the CDR3 reads TGCGCCAGCAGTACAGGGATTGGCTACACCTTC. It translates to CASSTGIGYTF.

The chain employs TRBV7-9 and TRBJ2-4; TRBD1 aligns across 7 bases. In germline, CDR1 is SEHNR, CDR2 FQNEAQ (reference sequence). This CDR3 comprises 13 residues. The ends lost 5 bases at V and 7 bases at J; junction bases unmatched: 5. In DNA, the CDR3 is TGTGCCAGCAGCGGACAGGCCATTAACATTCAGTACTTC. As protein: CASSGQAINIQYF.

This chain links TRBV5-6 with TRBJ2-3; D perhaps matches TRBD2 (5 bases). This CDR3 spans 15 amino acids. CDR1 SGHDT and CDR2 YYEEEE come from the germline V gene. The V and J ends lost 3 bases and 6 bases respectively, with 17 bases between them. In DNA form, the CDR3 reads TGTGCCAGCAGCTCGGGGTTGGACCGGCTGGATACGCAGTATTTT. Amino acids: CASSSGLDRLDTQYF. The full variable domain, rest sourced from reference TRBV5-6 and TRBJ2-3, is DAGVTQSPTHLIKTRGQQVTLRCSPKSGHDTVSWYQQALGQGPQFIFQYYEEEERQRGNFPDRFSGHQFPNYSSELNVNALLLGDSALYLCASSSGLDRLDTQYFGPGTRLTVL.

As DNA, the CDR3 is TGTGCCAGCAGCCCCCGCGGGTCCCACTCCTACGAGCAGTACTTC. Amino acid sequence: CASSPRGSHSYEQYF. The rearrangement joins TRBV3-1 (or the pseudogene TRBV3-2) to TRBJ2-7, with a possible D match to TRBD2 (5 bases). Germline CDR1 LGHDT, CDR2 YNNKEL (reference sequence). The CDR3 is 15 amino acids. Trimming stripped 4 bases from V and 0 bases from J, with 13 bases between.

The chain links TRBV4-2 to TRBJ2-7; TRBD1 matches at 9 bases. Germline values: CDR1 LGHNA, CDR2 YNFKEQ. This CDR3 has 15 residues. V lost 1 base, J lost 3 bases, and 4 bases stayed unmatched. The CDR3 is CASSQVRQGGYEQYF. The CDR3 bases are TGTGCCAGCAGCCAAGTAAGACAGGGGGGCTACGAGCAGTACTTC.

This sequence joins TRBV4-2 and TRBJ2-7; 7 positions match TRBD1. With 4 bases clipped from V and 0 bases from J, the junction kept 9 bases outside the gene matches. Germline loops: CDR1 LGHNA, CDR2 YNFKEQ. The CDR3 is 16 residues long. CDR3 loop: CASSLSVGQDSYEQYF. DNA for the CDR3: TGTGCCAGCAGCCTCTCAGTAGGACAGGACTCCTACGAGCAGTACTTC.

This chain joins TRBV6-5 and TRBJ1-1, with D possibly matching TRBD1 (5 bases). Germline CDR1 reads MNHEY; CDR2 reads SVGAGI. V shed 2 bases and J shed 0 bases, with 10 bases lying between them. The CDR3 has 15 amino acids. The CDR3 bases are TGTGCCAGCAGTTACAGGCGACAGCTGAACACTGAAGCTTTCTTT. Protein sequence: CASSYRRQLNTEAFF.

The rearrangement links TRBV9 to TRBJ2-2, with 10 bases lining up with TRBD2. V gave up 3 bases and J gave up 7 bases; unmatched junction bases: 9. This CDR3 is built from 16 residues. CDR1 and CDR2 (germline): SGDLS, YYNGEE. The CDR3 here is CASSASLAGEGGELFF. For the CDR3, the DNA is TGTGCCAGCAGCGCGAGCCTAGCGGGGGAGGGCGGGGAGCTGTTTTTT.

The chain joins TRBV7-2 to TRBJ1-6, with 9 bases that match TRBD1. The CDR3 is made up of 16 amino acids. The V and J ends lost 1 base and 9 bases, in that order; junction bases with no gene match: 7. Germline-derived CDR1 and CDR2 are SGHTA and FQGNSA. CDR3 region: CASSLVHRGLGSPLHF. CDR3 nucleotide sequence: TGTGCCAGCAGCTTAGTCCACAGGGGGCTTGGTTCACCCCTCCACTTT. The full variable domain, with the rest looked up from reference TRBV7-2 and TRBJ1-6, is GAGVSQSPSNKVTEKGKDVELRCDPISGHTALYWYRQSLGQGLEFLIYFQGNSAPDKSGLPSDRFSAERTGGSVSTLTIQRTQQEDSAVYLCASSLVHRGLGSPLHFGNGTRLTVT.

This clone was seen a single time. V is TRBV6-2 or TRBV6-3 and J is TRBJ2-7, with D perhaps TRBD1 (7 bases). The CDR3 has 15 residues. V lost 2 bases and J lost 5, with 16 bases in between. Germline values: CDR1 MNHEY, CDR2 SVGEGT. CDR3 in DNA: TGTGCCAGCAGTTACGGGCAGGGGGGTATCGACGAGCAGTACTTC. Protein: CASSYGQGGIDEQYF.

The J gene is TRBJ1-1, the V gene TRBV9, with D possibly matching TRBD1 (6 bases). This CDR3 contains 15 residues. Looked up from germline, CDR1 is SGDLS and CDR2 is YYNGEE. Deletions cut 0 bases from V and 6 bases from J, with 15 bases between. The CDR3 is CASSVVAERTAEAFF. The CDR3 DNA reads as TGTGCCAGCAGCGTAGTTGCTGAGAGGACAGCTGAAGCTTTCTTT. The variable domain in full, completed from reference TRBV9 and TRBJ1-1, reads DSGVTQTPKHLITATGQRVTLRCSPRSGDLSVYWYQQSLDQGLQFLIQYYNGEERAKGNILERFSAQQFPDLHSELNLSSLELGDSALYFCASSVVAERTAEAFFGQGTRLTVV.

This clone has a handful of counts. The rearrangement links TRBV10-2 to TRBJ1-4, with a weak D call TRBD1 (6 bases). Germline V gene data show CDR1 as WSHSY and CDR2 as SAAADI. The CDR3 extends over 15 amino acids. V shed 6 bases and J shed 2 bases, with 13 bases lying between them. This CDR3 reads CASRTTGGTNEKLFF. In DNA, the CDR3 is TGCGCCAGCAGGACGACAGGTGGGACTAATGAAAAACTGTTTTTT.

The gene calls are TRBV5-4 and TRBJ2-7; 9 bases are a match to TRBD1. The trim removed 4 bases at V and 2 bases at J, leaving 7 bases unmatched. Germline values: CDR1 SGHNT, CDR2 YYREEE (reference sequence). The CDR3 totals 15 residues. The CDR3 reads CASSVRDRATYEQYF. The DNA of the CDR3 is TGTGCCAGCAGCGTCCGGGACAGGGCCACCTACGAGCAGTACTTC.

The V and J genes are TRBV5-1 and TRBJ1-6, with D tentatively TRBD1 (5 bases). This CDR3 is built from 15 residues. Deletions cut 0 bases from V and 6 bases from J, with 10 bases between. Germline V gene lookup returns CDR1 SGHRS and CDR2 YFSETQ. The CDR3 region is CASSLEAGINSPLHF. Here the CDR3 DNA reads TGCGCCAGCAGCTTGGAGGCAGGGATTAATTCACCCCTCCACTTT.

In this sample, this clone turned up once. This chain links TRBV5-1 with TRBJ2-3; D uncertain. The CDR3 runs to 13 residues. Germline V lookup: CDR1 SGHRS, CDR2 YFSETQ. V gave up 0 bases and J gave up 4 bases, with 6 bases separating them. The CDR3 DNA reads as TGCGCCAGCAGCTTGGGAGGCGCAGATACGCAGTATTTT. This gives the protein CASSLGGADTQYF.